This TCR beta chain was profiled in a study of technical replicates of blood from several donors. There are 14 residues in the CDR3. Germline CDR1 MDHEN, CDR2 SYDVKM. Trimming cost V 5 bases and J 1 base, with 8 bases left between them. The data were produced by immunoSEQ multiplex PCR, yet TCRdb's version contains in-frame clones alone and is incomplete. The sample shows about 75,000 clones, approximately 96% of them seen only once. The clonotype originates from a human donor in good health. This rearrangement joins TRBV28 to TRBJ2-2; D is undetermined. The specimen was T cells isolated from PBMCs. The DNA of the CDR3 is TGTGCCAGCAGTCCCGACAAGAACACCGGGGAGCTGTTTTTT. Amino acid sequence: CASSPDKNTGELFF. The full variable domain, rest sourced from reference TRBV28 and TRBJ2-2, is DVKVTQSSRYLVKRTGEKVFLECVQDMDHENMFWYRQDPGLGLRLIYFSYDVKMKEKGDIPEGYSVSREKKERFSLILESASTNQTSMYLCASSPDKNTGELFFGEGSRLTVL.